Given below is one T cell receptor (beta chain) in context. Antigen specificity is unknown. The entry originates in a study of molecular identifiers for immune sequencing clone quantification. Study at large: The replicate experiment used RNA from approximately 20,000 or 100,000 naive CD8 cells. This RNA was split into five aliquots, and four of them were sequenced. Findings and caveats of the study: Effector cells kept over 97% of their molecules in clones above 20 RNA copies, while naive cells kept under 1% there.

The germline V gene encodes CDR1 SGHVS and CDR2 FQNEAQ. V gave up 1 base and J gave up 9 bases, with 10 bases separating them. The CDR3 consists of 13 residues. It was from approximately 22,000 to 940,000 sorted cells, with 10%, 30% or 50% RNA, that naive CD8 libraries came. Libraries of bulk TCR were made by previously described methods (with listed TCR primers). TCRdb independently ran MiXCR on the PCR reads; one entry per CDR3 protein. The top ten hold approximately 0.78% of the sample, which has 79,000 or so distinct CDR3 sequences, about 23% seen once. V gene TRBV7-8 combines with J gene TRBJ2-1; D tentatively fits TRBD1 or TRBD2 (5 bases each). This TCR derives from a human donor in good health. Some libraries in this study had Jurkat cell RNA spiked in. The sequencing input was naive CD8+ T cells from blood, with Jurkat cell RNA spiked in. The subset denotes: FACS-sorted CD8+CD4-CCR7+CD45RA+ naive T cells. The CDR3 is CASSLEGGTEQFF. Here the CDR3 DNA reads TGTGCCAGCAGCTTAGAAGGTGGGACTGAGCAGTTCTTC.